The 7 T cell receptor beta chains below come from one sample, sequenced in a study of T cell clonality in common variable immunodeficiency. Regarding the study as a whole: In common variable immunodeficiency, TCR beta chains reportedly carried fewer deletions and N-nucleotide insertions.

These receptors are not linked to any known antigen. The table came from immunoSEQ multiplex PCR; TCRdb's copy has only in-frame clones and leaves some out. The sample yields over 30,000 clones, without any singletons. The sample was peripheral blood mononuclear cells. Source of these receptors: a human donor with common variable immunodeficiency.

This clone was detected ten times or more. The read stops 3 residues short of the end of the CDR3; the missing end is completed from the germline J gene. V and J are TRBV18 and TRBJ1-5; TRBD1 agrees at 12 bases. J lost 7 bases, V lost 2 bases, and 9 bases had no gene match. CDR1 is KGHSH, CDR2 LQKENI, per germline. The CDR3 is 17 amino acids. CDR3 amino acids: CASSPSGTGGAMQPQHF. The sequenced CDR3 bases are TGTGCCAGCTCACCATCGGGGACAGGGGGCGCAATGCAGCCC.

In its sample, this clone was seen a few times. Coverage ceases 3 residues before the CDR3 finishes, and the germline J gene fills in the end. The rearrangement joins TRBV5-1 to TRBJ2-1; 10 positions match TRBD2. This CDR3 comprises 17 residues. The ends lost 5 bases at V and 7 bases at J; junction bases unmatched: 15. Germline assignment: CDR1 SGHRS and CDR2 YFSETQ. The CDR3 DNA, read in part, is TGCGCCAGCAGTTCGGCCCAGACTAGCGGGTCCTGGAATGAG. Residues: CASSSAQTSGSWNE. In full, the CDR3 is CASSSAQTSGSWNEQFF.

This clone was found a few times. From the germline J gene comes the end of the CDR3, since the read stops 3 residues before it. The chain is built from TRBV6-2 or TRBV6-3 and TRBJ2-7, with D perhaps matching TRBD2 (6 bases). Germline loops: CDR1 MNHEY, CDR2 SVGEGT. Trimming pared 4 bases from V and 6 bases from J, leaving 13 bases between. There are 13 residues in the CDR3. CDR3 amino acids: CASSFGGSIEQYF. Partial CDR3 DNA: TGTGCCAGCAGTTTTGGGGGGAGCATCGAG.

This clone was seen at least ten times. The read ends 3 residues shy of where the CDR3 ends; the end is completed using the germline J gene. This sequence joins TRBV5-4 and TRBJ1-5; D ambiguous. The CDR3 is made up of 13 amino acids. V was shortened by 4 bases and J by 5 bases, with 10 bases between the two germline ends. Germline CDR1 reads SGHNT; CDR2 reads YYREEE (reference sequence). The CDR3 loop is CASSPAGDQPQHF. The covered CDR3 bases are TGTGCCAGCAGCCCCGCGGGCGATCAGCCC.

This clone was detected a few times. The CDR3 loop is CASSSIRTDTQYF. CDR3 bases read: TGTGCCAGCAGCTCAATTCGCACAGATACG. This chain joins TRBV11-3 and TRBJ2-3; no firm D call. The read stops 3 residues short of the end of the CDR3; the missing end is completed from the germline J gene. The CDR3 length is 13 residues. The V and J ends lost 4 bases and 1 base respectively, with 6 bases between them. In germline, CDR1 is SGHNT, CDR2 YENEEA.

Regarding this clone: Coverage ceases 3 residues before the CDR3 finishes, and the germline J gene fills in the end. This chain links TRBV7-3 with TRBJ2-5; D is possibly TRBD2 (6 bases). This CDR3 is built from 13 residues. Deletions cut 1 base from V and 4 bases from J, with 7 bases between. CDR1 is SGHTA and CDR2 is FQGTGA in the germline V gene. Partial CDR3 DNA: TGTGCCAGCAGCTTAAGACTAGGAGAGACC. It is translated as CASSLRLGET. The whole CDR3 region reads CASSLRLGETQYF.

This clone has a count of ten or more. The read terminates 3 residues ahead of where the CDR3 ends, so the germline J gene completes it. V gene TRBV5-5 combines with J gene TRBJ1-2; D not certain. Trimming took 4 bases from V and 5 from J, leaving 12 bases between them. The V gene's germline CDR1 is SGHKS and CDR2 YYEKEE (reference sequence). The CDR3 runs to 13 residues. The chain's CDR3 is CASSPDGVYGYTF. Partial CDR3 DNA: TGTGCCAGCAGCCCGGACGGGGTTTATGGC.